This T cell receptor beta chain was sequenced in a study of PD-1 blockade in classical Hodgkin lymphoma. Overall study results and limits: Only CD4+ TCR diversity, not CD8+, had risen significantly by C4D1. Repertoire differences lack defined causes, possibly disease activity or prior therapy. Complete responders entered with baseline diversity on par with newly diagnosed patients, the results showed.

A note on this clone: Its antigen is as yet unknown.

Profiled with immunoSEQ multiplex PCR; TCRdb holds only in-frame clones, not every one. Of about 84,000 clones in the sample, around 86% are singletons; the top ten hold roughly 21%. Trimming stripped 4 bases from V and 8 bases from J, with 8 bases between. The CDR3 length is 12 residues. Germline loops: CDR1 MGHRA, CDR2 YSYEKL. Each patient experienced a relapse that followed autologous stem cell transplantation, and brentuximab vedotin exposure varied. The material sequenced was peripheral blood mononuclear cells (PBMCs), taken at baseline. The rearrangement uses TRBV4-1 and TRBJ2-2; D is undetermined. This TCR derives from a human donor with classical Hodgkin lymphoma. The CDR3 DNA follows: TGCGCCAGCAGCCCCGTCTGGGGGGAGCTGTTTTTT. This gives the protein CASSPVWGELFF.